The source of this T cell receptor beta chain is a study of CD8 T cells in Susac syndrome. The V end lost 5 bases, the J end lost 5 bases, and 18 bases lay between the germline ends. The germline V gene has CDR1 MNHEY and CDR2 SVGEGT. This CDR3 has 15 residues. After extraction with the RNeasy kit, roughly 0.45 to 1 ug of the RNA was reverse transcribed using random hexamers. TCRdb re-called the immunoSEQ multiplex PCR reads through MiXCR, storing one row per CDR3 protein. There are under 200,000 distinct CDR3 sequences in the sample; more than 85% occur only once, and 0.15% to 0.2% lies in the top ten.

The clonotype was recovered from a human donor with Susac syndrome. Input material: CD8+ T cells from PBMCs. V and J are TRBV6-2 or TRBV6-3 and TRBJ2-5; D might be TRBD1 (6 bases). In DNA form, the CDR3 reads TGTGCCAGCAGTGAGTTGCGTGGGGGCCTGGAGACCCAGTACTTC. This codes for CASSELRGGLETQYF.